A selection of T cell receptor beta chains follows, all from one sample in a study of tumor and adjacent non-tumor tissue in lung cancer. TCRdb re-analysed the multiplex PCR reads in MiXCR, keeping a single row per CDR3 protein. Of about 85,000 distinct CDR3 sequences listed, approximately 57% are singletons. The sample comprised lung tumor tissue. These receptors were collected from a man in his 70s with non-small cell lung cancer. Each CDR3 is given with its conserved first and last residue. A D gene is named only where the DNA matches it firmly. A clone size is listed for some rows: how often the clone was seen (once, few, many), or a class if it is expanded.

D	size	V	J	DNA	CDR3
TRBD2	NA	TRBV6-6	TRBJ2-1	TGTGCCAGTAGTCCCCACTCCGAGACTAGCCGCCTCAATGAGCAGTTCTTC	CASSPHSETSRLNEQFF
TRBD1	many	TRBV5-4	TRBJ2-7	TGTGCCAGCAGCGACGACAGGGGGAGATACGAGCAGTACTTC	CASSDDRGRYEQYF
NA	NA	TRBV6-1	TRBJ2-7	TGTGCCAGTCAGGCGGGTCATGAGCAGTACTTC	CASQAGHEQYF
NA	NA	TRBV11-2	TRBJ2-1	TGTGCCAGCAGCGCCCCAGGGACTCCGGAGTTCTTC	CASSAPGTPEFF
NA	NA	TRBV11-2	TRBJ1-1	TGTGCCTGCAGCTTGCCCATGCAAGACACTGAAGCTTTCTTT	CACSLPMQDTEAFF
NA	NA	TRBV4-1	TRBJ1-2	TGTGCCAGCAGCCATCATCGGCCGGGCGGAGGTTACACCTTC	CASSHHRPGGGYTF
TRBD1	NA	TRBV28	TRBJ1-5	TGCGTCAGCAGTTTCAGGGTTCAGGGGGATCAGCCCCAGCATTTT	CVSSFRVQGDQPQHF
NA	NA	TRBV4-1	TRBJ1-6	TGCGCCAGCAGCCGAATCCTAGGGCAGTACAATTCACCCCTCCACTTT	CASSRILGQYNSPLHF
NA	NA	TRBV11-2	TRBJ2-5	TGTGCCAACAGCTTAGATTTCCAGCAAGAGACTCAGTACTTC	CANSLDFQQETQYF
NA	few	TRBV11-2	TRBJ1-1	TGTGCCAGCGGCCCGCATTTTGGGGCTGAAGCTTTCTTT	CASGPHFGAEAFF